This TCR beta chain was profiled in a study of blood T cell repertoires in COVID-19. Across the whole study: Specimens from acute and convalescent COVID-19 originated in the United States, Italy and Spain.

CDR1 is SGHTA, CDR2 FQGNSA, per germline. The CDR3 contains 15 residues. The junction had 6 bases not matched to a gene; V was cut back by 3 bases and J by 4 bases. Repertoires were generated with immunoSEQ multiplex PCR, while TCRdb's copy carries only in-frame clones and drops some. The sample gives about 400,000 clones, approximately 90% of which show up once; around 9.3% is in the top ten. Participant ages covered about 18 to 89 years across 24 US areas. Clinical histories supplied by participants themselves formed the basis of cohort assignment. Two negative PCRs, clearance, or symptom resolution characterized the recovered Cohort 3 donors.

This receptor was obtained from a woman aged 45 to 65 who had recovered from COVID-19. V is TRBV7-2 and J is TRBJ2-7, with 10 bases that match TRBD1. The specimen sequenced was PBMCs or T cells enriched from blood (not recorded which). The CDR3 nucleotides read TGTGCCAGCAGCTTGACCCCGGGACAGGGGTACGAGCAGTACTTC. This encodes CASSLTPGQGYEQYF.